This TCR beta chain was obtained from a study of T cells after yellow fever vaccination. Study at large: Fractions of limited cellularity were prepared by means of SMART-Seq v4 Ultra Low Input. Study outcomes and limitations: The booster saw the reappearance of most primary-vaccination clones (around 95% CD4, 88% CD8). The bulk population could contribute abundant contaminating clonotypes to FACS-sorted repertoires.

In the case of this clonotype: Antigen unknown.

TCR cDNA was made by 5'RACE template switching, adding a universal primer site and UMIs. In TCRdb, the 5' RACE reads were re-called with MiXCR into one record per CDR3 protein. This repertoire shows approximately 600,000 distinct CDR3 sequences, 9% to 15% found once; its top ten account for 15%. The CDR3 runs to 16 residues. Germline V lookup: CDR1 ENHRY, CDR2 SYGVKD. Losses at the gene ends were 2 bases for V and 3 bases for J; bases not matched to a gene: 7. The receptor's source is a young man who received the YFV17D yellow fever vaccine. The input for sequencing was PBMCs, taken on the day of the yellow fever booster vaccination. V and J are TRBV10-3 and TRBJ2-1; TRBD1 aligns across 7 bases. This chain's CDR3 is CAISETGPGGYNEQFF. CDR3 in DNA: TGTGCCATCAGTGAGACAGGGCCAGGGGGCTACAATGAGCAGTTCTTC.